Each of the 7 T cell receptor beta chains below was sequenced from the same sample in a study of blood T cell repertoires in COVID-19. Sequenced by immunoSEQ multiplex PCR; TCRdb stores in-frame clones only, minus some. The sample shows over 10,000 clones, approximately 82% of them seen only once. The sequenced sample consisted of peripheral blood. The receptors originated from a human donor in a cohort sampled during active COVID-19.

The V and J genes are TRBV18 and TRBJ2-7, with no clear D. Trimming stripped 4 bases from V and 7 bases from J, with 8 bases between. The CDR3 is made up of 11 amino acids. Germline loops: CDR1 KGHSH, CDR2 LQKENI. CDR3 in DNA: TGTGCCAGCTCACTAAAATTAGAGCAGTACTTC. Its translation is CASSLKLEQYF.

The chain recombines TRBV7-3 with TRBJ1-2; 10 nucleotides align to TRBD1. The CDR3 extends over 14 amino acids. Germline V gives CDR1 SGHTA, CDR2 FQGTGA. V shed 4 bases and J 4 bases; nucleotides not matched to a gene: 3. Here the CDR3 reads CASSSRQGAYGYTF. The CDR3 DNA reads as TGTGCCAGCAGCTCTAGACAGGGGGCCTATGGCTACACCTTC.

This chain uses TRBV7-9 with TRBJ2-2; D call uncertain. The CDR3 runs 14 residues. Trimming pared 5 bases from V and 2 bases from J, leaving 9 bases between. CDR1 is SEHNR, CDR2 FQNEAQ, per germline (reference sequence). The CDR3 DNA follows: TGTGCCAGCAGCCCCACGGGTAACACCGGGGAGCTGTTTTTT. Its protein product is CASSPTGNTGELFF.

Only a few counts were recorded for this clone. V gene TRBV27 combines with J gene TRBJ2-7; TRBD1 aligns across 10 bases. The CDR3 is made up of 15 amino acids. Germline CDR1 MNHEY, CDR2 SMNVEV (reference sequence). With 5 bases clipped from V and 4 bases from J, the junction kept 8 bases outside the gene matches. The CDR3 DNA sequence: TGTGCCAGCAGTCTCTCCGGGACAGGGGCTTACGAGCAGTACTTC. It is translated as CASSLSGTGAYEQYF.

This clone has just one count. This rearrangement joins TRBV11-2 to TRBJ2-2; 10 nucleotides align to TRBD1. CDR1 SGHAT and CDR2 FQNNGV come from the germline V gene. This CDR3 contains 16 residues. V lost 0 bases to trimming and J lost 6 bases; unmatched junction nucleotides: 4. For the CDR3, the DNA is TGTGCCAGCAGCTTAGACAGGGACAGGGGAGCCGGGGAGCTGTTTTTT. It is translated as CASSLDRDRGAGELFF.

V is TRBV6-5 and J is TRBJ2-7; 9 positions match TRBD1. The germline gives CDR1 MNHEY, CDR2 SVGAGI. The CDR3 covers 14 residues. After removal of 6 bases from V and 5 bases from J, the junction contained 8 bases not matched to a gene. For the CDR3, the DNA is TGTGCCAGCAGGAGGGGGACAGGGTTAAACGAGCAGTACTTC. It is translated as CASRRGTGLNEQYF.

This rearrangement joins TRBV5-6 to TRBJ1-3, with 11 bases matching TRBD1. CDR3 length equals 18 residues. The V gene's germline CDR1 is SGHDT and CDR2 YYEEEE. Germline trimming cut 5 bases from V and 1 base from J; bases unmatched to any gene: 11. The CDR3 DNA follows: TGTGCCAGCAGTTACCCTCCGGGACAGGGGGGTTCTGGAAACACCATATATTTT. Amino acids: CASSYPPGQGGSGNTIYF.